This TCR beta chain comes out of a study of cytomegalovirus exposure and HLA in healthy donors (dated by TCRdb to the late 2010s). The study in broad terms: An earlier analysis of approximately 600 of the donors reported approximately 290 Gb of sequence data and roughly 100 million unique TCR beta sequences from some 180 million T cells. In a later genetic analysis, genome-wide SNP genotypes for about three fifths of the roughly 670 donors were used, and that subset was treated as a discovery cohort. The study aimed to test whether cataloging public T cell receptors could reveal signatures of past pathogen exposure. An early release that covered about 600 HLA-typed donors contained approximately 290 gigabases of sequencing data and 75 million to 100 million unique TCR sequences. Donor age, sex, ethnicity and CMV serostatus were compiled alongside the repertoire data. Rather than drawing on any new phenotypic data, the later analysis identified candidate immune exposures from TCR beta sequences and the way those sequences occurred across donors. About five DR-DQ haplotypes were treated as single units for association and clustering because of strong linkage in the cohort. The T cell repertoires of some 670 subjects were profiled by immunosequencing and related to cytomegalovirus serostatus. A later analysis re-examined previously published TCR beta repertoires from roughly 650 donors and added high-resolution HLA genotyping to investigate patterns of TCR occurrence. Typing coverage differed by locus: A, B, C, DRB1 and DQB1 were typed in roughly 620-630 donors, DQA1 in about 510, DPA1 in some 600, and DPB1 in around 490. Across roughly 420 genotyped donors of the cohort, an average of about 240,000 unique TCR beta nucleotide sequences per donor were sequenced, and 15% to 20% of those sequences were non-productive. Class I and class II HLA loci were covered by the typing at four-digit resolution. Along with the approximately 650-subject first cohort, a separate validation cohort of over 90 different subjects was used. Of the 398 genotyped donors, less than 90% were placed in the genetic ancestry cluster associated with self-reported Caucasian donors. All discovery cohort repertoires had been generated using a single sequencing platform. To decide whether each TCR beta V gene segment behaved as functional or pseudogenic, an earlier analysis of approximately 590 of the donors relied on high-throughput TCR beta sequencing. High-throughput TCR immunosequencing, statistical association of individual TCRs with disease status, and machine learning were combined to predict cytomegalovirus infection status. Study-level results and caveats: The classifier was reported to diagnose cytomegalovirus status with high specificity and sensitivity in both the original and validation cohorts. A cluster of highly shared sequence variants was judged likely to be a technical artifact of the sequencing pipeline. According to a later analysis, most CMV-associated TCR beta chains appeared to be HLA-restricted, and the HLA associations seemed to be driven largely by CMV exposure. A further reported finding was that TCR beta sequences accurately predicted the HLA-A and HLA-B alleles for most subjects in the first cohort. Correlated functional status among segregating V segments might reflect linkage disequilibrium, but an unknown experimental factor could not be ruled out. While some public TCRs were present in many individuals, most TCR sequences turned up only very rarely across donors. A later analysis found that TCR association rates varied across HLA loci, with DRB1 alleles showing the most associated TCRs and HLA-C alleles the fewest. The authors suggested that the approach could potentially be generalized to other disease states and immunological phenotypes. The study gave a list of over 150 TCR beta chains associated with cytomegalovirus. Specific HLA alleles were associated with roughly 17,000 TCR beta sequences at a false discovery rate of 0.05 in a later analysis. Some IMGT-functional V segments, including TRBV6-2 and TRBV6-3, could not be distinguished by the 87-base-pair reads and were therefore excluded. Compared with equally common non-associated chains, HLA-associated TCR beta chains in a later analysis were more clonally expanded and had lower generation probabilities. In vitro tests confirmed that a few of the cytomegalovirus-associated TCR beta chains recognize cytomegalovirus antigens. Presence/absence analyses assumed roughly uniform sequencing depth across donors, an assumption that may not hold. V-gene and J-gene trimming of TCR beta chains was associated with a missense DCLRE1C variant in a later genetic analysis, and the association was replicated in an independent cohort. Because HLA typing was unavailable for some donors at each locus, only the typed subset was used in association tests. In a later genetic analysis, fewer N-insertions in productive TCRs were reported among donors in an Asian-associated ancestry cluster than the approximately 670-donor mean. The earlier analysis of some 560 of the donors excluded 15 to 20 rarely observed V segments, including chromosome 9 orphons, because counts were too low. The cohort was sequenced for TCR beta chains only, and without alpha or paired-chain data the features that could be detected were limited. When HLA alleles, especially DR and DQ, strongly co-occurred, TCR associations were difficult to assign to individual alleles. Immune exposure information for the cohort was limited to CMV serostatus. Several of the top co-occurrence clusters appeared to be linked to parvovirus B19, influenza, CMV and Epstein-Barr virus, according to a later analysis. Broadly in line with IMGT annotations, most TCR beta V segments showed up in productive rearrangements about 90% or about 30% of the time in an earlier analysis of around 600 of the donors.

The cohort consisted of fewer than 700 healthy bone marrow donors. All cohort members were sampled while nominally healthy, although unrecorded immune exposures were likely present. The donor was CMV seronegative and was included in the group of 352 seronegative cohort members. A peripheral blood sample was provided by each donor, and peripheral blood mononuclear cells were used for TCR beta sequencing. The Qiagen DNeasy Blood Extraction Kit was used to extract genomic DNA from the blood cell samples. Library creation used the immunoSEQ multiplex PCR assay. For the multiplex PCR, a mixture combining 60 forward primers for TCR Vbeta segments and 13 reverse primers for TCR Jbeta segments was used. Amplification of the CDR3 region of rearranged TCR beta genes was performed with a multiplex PCR assay on genomic DNA. Amplified TCR beta libraries were sequenced as 87-base-pair reads on the Illumina HiSeq System. As for the authors' bioinformatics: A later analysis counted about 80 million unique TCR beta chains across the 600 to 850 repertoires, and 9.5 million to 11 million of these chains were shared by at least two donors. A nearest-neighbor algorithm error-corrected the raw reads and collapsed the reads into unique sequences, merging closely related sequences to remove PCR and sequencing errors. V, D and J gene segments were assigned by aligning CDR3 sequences to IMGT reference sequences. For a sequence to be retained, a match of at least six nucleotides to both a V gene segment and a J gene segment was required. A rearrangement was called productive if the CDR3 had no stop codons and remained in frame with V and J, and every other rearrangement was called non-productive. Following IMGT convention, CDR3 was defined as the stretch from the second conserved V-encoded cysteine to the conserved J-encoded phenylalanine. The earlier analysis of about 530 of the donors excluded any sequence lacking an unambiguous match to a single V gene segment. In an earlier analysis of several hundred of the donors, V segments were called functional above 56.7% productive rearrangements and were called segregating when the between-donor standard deviation exceeded 5%. To diagnose cytomegalovirus status from the catalog of TCR beta chain sequences, a statistical classification framework was built. In a later analysis, TCR nucleotide sequences were compared against IMGT/GENE-DB human TR gene sequences so that V and J genes could be assigned. Using the TCRdist pipeline, a later analysis assigned CDR3 sequences along with most-parsimonious VDJ recombination scenarios. A later analysis defined each TCR beta chain by its CDR3 amino acid sequence plus V-gene family, and excluded reads lacking a unique V-gene family. In a later analysis, around 600 highly shared, low-generation-probability nucleotide sequences were removed to address suspected cross-contamination and a sequencing artifact. A later analysis calculated a clonal expansion index for each public chain from normalized within-repertoire ranks of inferred template counts. Generation probabilities in a later analysis came from a VDJ recombination model fitted to out-of-frame rearrangements, and those results were checked against IGoR. In a later analysis, TCR-TCR, TCR-HLA and TCR-CMV co-occurrence was scored with hypergeometric tests, and a repertoire-size bias correction was applied to TCR pairs. A later analysis estimated false discovery rates by permuting HLA or CMV assignments 20 times. A later analysis grouped co-occurring TCRs with DBSCAN, adding TCRdist sequence similarity when clustering within HLA-allele-positive subsets. Repertoires with fewer than 30,000 or more than 120,000 public chains, plus five repertoires with anomalous nucleotide sharing, were excluded from co-occurrence clustering. TCRdb limited this immuneACCESS table to in-frame rearrangements with V and J called. A share of clones is missing; checked studies link under half to unresolved V genes, and the rest is unexplained. V and J calls and clone size are copied from that table; D and trimming were computed from the DNA. The sample table contains approximately 190,000 clones; only one count was recorded for under 90% of them. In total, the top ten clones hold around 0.1% of the sample.

This clone was picked up one time. The target of this receptor is not known. The input lacks base qualities; no much larger clone sits a single base away. The CDR3 spans 11 residues, from the cysteine through the phenylalanine. Only the CDR3 DNA stays, 33 bases, in frame from base 1. V is pared back by 0 bases and J by 10 bases, with 5 bases lying between the germline termini. Reading the germline V gene gives CDR1 SGHRS and CDR2 YFSETQ. The sequence is built from TRBV5-1 and TRBJ2-1; the D gene remains uncertain. Sequences were obtained from PBMCs. The sequence was obtained from a boy aged 2 to 9 in good health and CMV-seronegative. The nucleotide sequence is TGCGCCAGCAGCTTGGAGAGGGAGCAGTTCTTC. Translated, it gives CASSLEREQFF.